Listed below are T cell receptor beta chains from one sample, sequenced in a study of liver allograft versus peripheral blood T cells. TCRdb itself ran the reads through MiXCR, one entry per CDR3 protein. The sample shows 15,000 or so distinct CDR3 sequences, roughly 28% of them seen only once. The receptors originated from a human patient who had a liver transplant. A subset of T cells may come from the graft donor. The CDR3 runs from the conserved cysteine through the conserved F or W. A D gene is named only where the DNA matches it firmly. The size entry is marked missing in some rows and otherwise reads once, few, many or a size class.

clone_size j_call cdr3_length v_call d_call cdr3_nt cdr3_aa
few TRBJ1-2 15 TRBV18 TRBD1 TGTGCCAGCTCACCGATTTCGGACAGGGTTCATGGCTACACCTTC CASSPISDRVHGYTF
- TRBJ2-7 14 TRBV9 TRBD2 TGTGCCAGCAGCGTAGAGGGAGGGCCTCACGAGCAGTACTTC CASSVEGGPHEQYF
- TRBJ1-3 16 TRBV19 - TGTGCCAGTAGTATTGGAAAGAGGTCGACTGGAAACACCATATATTTT CASSIGKRSTGNTIYF
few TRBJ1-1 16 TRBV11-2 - TGTGCCAGCAGCTTAGGCGATTCCAGAAGGAACACTGAAGCTTTCTTT CASSLGDSRRNTEAFF
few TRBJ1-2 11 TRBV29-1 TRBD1 TGCAGCGTTGCTGGGACAGAAGGCTACACCTTC CSVAGTEGYTF
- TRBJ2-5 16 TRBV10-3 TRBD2 TGTGCCATCACCGGGACTAGCGGGGCGCCGCAAGAGACCCAGTACTTC CAITGTSGAPQETQYF
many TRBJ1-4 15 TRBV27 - TGTGCCAGCAGTTTCGTCGGGACCTTCAATGAAAAACTGTTTTTT CASSFVGTFNEKLFF
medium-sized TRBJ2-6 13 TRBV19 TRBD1 TGTGCCAGTAGTATGTTGGACAGGGCGGTCCTGACTTTC CASSMLDRAVLTF
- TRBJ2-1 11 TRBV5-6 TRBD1 TGTGCCAGCAGCCACAGGGGTGAGCAGTTCTTC CASSHRGEQFF
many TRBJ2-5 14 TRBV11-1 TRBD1 TGTGCCAGCAGCTTACCAGGGACAGGAGAGACCCAGTACTTC CASSLPGTGETQYF
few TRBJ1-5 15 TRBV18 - TGTGCCAGCTCACCCCAGGACGGGAGGGATCAGCCCCAGCATTTT CASSPQDGRDQPQHF
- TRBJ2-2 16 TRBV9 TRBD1 TGTGCCAGCAGCGCAAACCGGGACAGGGCGGACGGGGAGCTGTTTTTT CASSANRDRADGELFF
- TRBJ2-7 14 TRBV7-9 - TGTGCCAGCAGCTTAGCGCCCCAAGGCTCCGAGCAGTACTTC CASSLAPQGSEQYF
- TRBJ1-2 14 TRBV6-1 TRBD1 TGTGCCAGCAGTGAAGCAAGACAGGGGCTCGGCTACACCTTC CASSEARQGLGYTF
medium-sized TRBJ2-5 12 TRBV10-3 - TGTGCCACGCGGACAGCCCAAGAGACCCAGTACTTC CATRTAQETQYF
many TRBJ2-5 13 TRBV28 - TGTGCCAGCGGGTTTGGGGTCCAAGAGACCCAGTACTTC CASGFGVQETQYF
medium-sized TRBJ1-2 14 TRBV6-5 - TGTGCCAGCAGTTACTCGAAGGGGCAGAGTGGCTACACCTTC CASSYSKGQSGYTF
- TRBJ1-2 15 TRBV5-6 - TGTGCCAGCAGCTTGATCGGCGACAGGAACTATGGCTACACCTTC CASSLIGDRNYGYTF
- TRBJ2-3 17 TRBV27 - TGTGCCAGCAGTCCGAACGGGATTTTGAGTCCCACAGATACGCAGTATTTT CASSPNGILSPTDTQYF
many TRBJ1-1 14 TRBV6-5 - TGTGCCAGCAGTTACTCGACTGTGAACACTGAAGCTTTCTTT CASSYSTVNTEAFF
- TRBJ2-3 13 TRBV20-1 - TGCAGTCCTAGAGTGGGCAGCACAGATACGCAGTATTTT CSPRVGSTDTQYF
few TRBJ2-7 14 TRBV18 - TGTGCCAGCTCACCACCGTCGGGGTTCGACAAGCAGTACTTC CASSPPSGFDKQYF
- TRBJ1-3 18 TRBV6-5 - TGTGCCAGCAGTTACTCTATCGACTTCCTCACCTCTGGAAACACCATATATTTT CASSYSIDFLTSGNTIYF
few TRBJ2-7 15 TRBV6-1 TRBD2 TGTGCCACGATCAGGGCGGGGGACGACTCCTACGAGCAGTACTTC CATIRAGDDSYEQYF
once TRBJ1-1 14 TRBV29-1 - TGCAGCGTGGATACAGGGAGACTGAACACTGAAGCTTTCTTT CSVDTGRLNTEAFF
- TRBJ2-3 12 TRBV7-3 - TGTGCCAGCAGCACCTACGGAGATACGCAGTATTTT CASSTYGDTQYF
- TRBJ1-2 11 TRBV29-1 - TGCAGCGTGGCCCTCCGACACGGCTACACCTTC CSVALRHGYTF
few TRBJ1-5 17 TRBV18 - TGTGCCAGCTCACGGCTCCGGGACAAGACAAGTAATCAGCCCCAGCATTTT CASSRLRDKTSNQPQHF
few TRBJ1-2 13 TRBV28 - TGTGCCACCAGATCCGGGAGGGATTATGGCTACACCTTC CATRSGRDYGYTF
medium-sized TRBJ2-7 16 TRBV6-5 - TGTGCCAGCAGTTACTCATCGTCTGGGTTGCGGAGGGAGCAGTACTTC CASSYSSSGLRREQYF
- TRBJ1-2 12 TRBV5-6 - TGTGCCAGCAGCTTGGGTAACTATGGCTACACCTTC CASSLGNYGYTF
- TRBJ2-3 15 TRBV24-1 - TGTGCCACCAGTGATCCCCAGGGGGGGGGAGATACGCAGTATTTT CATSDPQGGGDTQYF
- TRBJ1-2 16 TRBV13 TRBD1 TGTGGCAGCAGCTTAGGGACAGGGGTTACTAACTATGGCTACACCTTC CGSSLGTGVTNYGYTF
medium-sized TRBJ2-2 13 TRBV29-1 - TGCAGCGTTGTTAGTCCCCGCACCGGGGAGCTGTTTTTT CSVVSPRTGELFF
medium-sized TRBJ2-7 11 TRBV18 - TGTGCCAGCTCACGAGTTGGCGAGCAGTACTTC CASSRVGEQYF
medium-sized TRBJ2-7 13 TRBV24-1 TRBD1 TGTGCCACCCCTCGGACAGGGACCTACGAGCAGTACTTC CATPRTGTYEQYF
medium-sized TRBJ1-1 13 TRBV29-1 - TGCAGCGGAAGACAGACAATGAACACTGAAGCTTTCTTT CSGRQTMNTEAFF
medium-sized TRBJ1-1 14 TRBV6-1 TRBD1 TGTGCCAGCAGGGGACAGGCGGTGGGAACTGAAGCTTTCTTT CASRGQAVGTEAFF
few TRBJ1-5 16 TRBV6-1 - TGTGCCAGCAGTGGGACAGAAAGCAATAGCAATCAGCCCCAGCATTTT CASSGTESNSNQPQHF
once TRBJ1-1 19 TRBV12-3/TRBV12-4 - TGTGCCAGCAGTTTAATTTTTCTCAGGGGACGATCGAGGAACACTGAAGCTTTCTTT CASSLIFLRGRSRNTEAFF
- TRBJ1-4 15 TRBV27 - TGTGCCAGCAGCCCCGGGGGGGAGGCGGGAGAAAAACTGTTTTTT CASSPGGEAGEKLFF
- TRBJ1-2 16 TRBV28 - TGTGCCAGCATCTCGAGGGGCCGGGAACTAGGGTATGGCTACACCTTC CASISRGRELGYGYTF
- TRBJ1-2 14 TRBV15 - TGTGCCACCAGCAGGGCCTTACGCAGCTATGGCTACACCTTC CATSRALRSYGYTF
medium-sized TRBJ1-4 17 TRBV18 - TGTGCCAGCTCACTTATGGAGACAGTCGCAACTAATGAAAAACTGTTTTTT CASSLMETVATNEKLFF
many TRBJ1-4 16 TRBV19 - TGTGCCAGTAGTATACGGACAGAAGGGCGGAATGAAAAACTGTTTTTT CASSIRTEGRNEKLFF
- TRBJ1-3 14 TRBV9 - TGTGCCAGCAGCGTAGCCGACTCTGGAAACACCATATATTTT CASSVADSGNTIYF
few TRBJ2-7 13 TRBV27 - TGTGCCAGCAGTTTAGATTCCTCCTACGAGCAGTACTTC CASSLDSSYEQYF
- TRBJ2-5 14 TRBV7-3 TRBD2 TGTGCCAGCAGCCGCGGGGGGAGCCAAGAGACCCAGTACTTC CASSRGGSQETQYF
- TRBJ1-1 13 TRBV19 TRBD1 TGTGCCAGTAGTAGCCGGGACAGGGGGCCCCAAGACTTT CASSSRDRGPQDF
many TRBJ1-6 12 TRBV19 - TGTGCCAGTAGTCCATTTGATTCACCCCTCCACTTT CASSPFDSPLHF
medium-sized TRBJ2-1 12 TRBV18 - TGTGCCAGCTCACCTCGCCACAATGAGCAGTTCTTC CASSPRHNEQFF
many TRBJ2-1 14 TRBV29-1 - TGCAGCGTTGATCTTTTAGGAGCGAACAATGAGCAGTTCTTC CSVDLLGANNEQFF
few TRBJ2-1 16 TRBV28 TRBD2 TGTGCCAGCAGTTTGCCCACAGCGGGAGGGTTCCATGAGCAGTTCTTC CASSLPTAGGFHEQFF
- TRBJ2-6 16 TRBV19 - TGTGCCAGTAGGCCTTTCCAGTTCTCTGGGGCCAACGTCCTGACTTTC CASRPFQFSGANVLTF
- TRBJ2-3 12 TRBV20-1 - TGCAGTGCTAGAGAATATACAGATACGCAGTATTTT CSAREYTDTQYF